Listed here are 23 T cell receptor beta chains from one sample, sequenced in a study of spatial heterogeneity in lung cancer. Time point of the sample: sample taken at primary tumor resection. A single record per CDR3 protein comes from TCRdb applying MiXCR to the 5' RACE reads. The sample gives around 87,000 distinct CDR3 sequences, 9.5% to 15% of which show up once; over 40% is in the top ten. Sequencing used PBMCs, obtained at surgery. Receptor source: a male donor with early-stage non-small cell lung cancer.

The sample holds many counts of this clonotype. The rearrangement links TRBV5-1 to TRBJ2-1; tentative D call: TRBD2 (5 bases). Germline V gene lookup returns CDR1 SGHRS and CDR2 YFSETQ. CDR3 length: 16 residues. The germline V and J ends were trimmed by 2 bases and 5 bases, with 17 bases remaining between them. The CDR3 here is CASSLQPGKNNNEQFF. DNA of the CDR3: TGCGCCAGCAGCTTACAGCCCGGGAAGAACAACAATGAGCAGTTCTTC.

This clonotype was seen more than once but under ten times. The CDR3 here is CASSSLAGALYEQYF. CDR3 in DNA: TGCGCCAGCAGCTCACTAGCGGGGGCCCTCTACGAGCAGTACTTC. V usage is TRBV5-1 and J usage is TRBJ2-7; TRBD2 matches at 11 bases. CDR1 and CDR2 (germline): SGHRS, YFSETQ. The CDR3 is 15 residues long. The V gene end was trimmed by 3 bases and the J gene end by 3 bases; junction bases not matched to a gene: 5.

This clonotype was recorded at least ten times. CDR3 DNA: TGTGCCAGCAGTTTTAGCGGGAGAATGGACACCGGGGAGCTGTTTTTT. The encoded protein is CASSFSGRMDTGELFF. This chain links TRBV27 with TRBJ2-2, with 9 bases that match TRBD2. With V trimmed by 3 bases and J by 3 bases, 5 bases remained unmatched. Germline CDR1 is MNHEY and CDR2 is SMNVEV (reference sequence). There are 16 residues in the CDR3.

The chain recombines TRBV7-9 with TRBJ2-5, with TRBD2 matching 12 bases. CDR3 length: 16 residues. Trimming removed 5 bases from V and 2 bases from J; junction bases left unmatched: 6. The germline gives CDR1 SEHNR, CDR2 FQNEAQ (reference sequence). The DNA of the CDR3 is TGTGCCAGCAGCCTCGGACTAGCGGGGTTTCAAGAGACCCAGTACTTC. It is translated as CASSLGLAGFQETQYF.

This clonotype appeared many times. This chain links TRBV28 with TRBJ1-5; D unresolved. Germline assignment: CDR1 MDHEN and CDR2 SYDVKM. Trimming removed 1 base from V and 5 bases from J, with 9 bases in between. The CDR3 length is 14 residues. CDR3 in DNA: TGTGCCAGCAGTTTATCTCTACATGATCAGCCCCAGCATTTT. This encodes CASSLSLHDQPQHF.

The V call is TRBV10-2, the J call TRBJ1-5; D is perhaps TRBD1 (6 bases). Per germline, CDR1 WSHSY and CDR2 SAAADI. This CDR3 is 13 amino acids long. Trimming took 9 bases from V and 5 from J, leaving 14 bases between them. The CDR3 spells CASGGRGDQPQHF. As DNA, the CDR3 is TGCGCCAGTGGGGGGCGCGGGGATCAGCCCCAGCATTTT.

This clonotype was picked up many times. This sequence joins TRBV7-2 and TRBJ2-1; D might be TRBD1 (6 bases). The V end was cut by 5 bases, the J end by 3 bases, with 8 bases between. The length of the CDR3 is 13 residues. Germline V gene data show CDR1 as SGHTA and CDR2 as FQGNSA. Written as DNA, the CDR3 is TGTGCCAGCAGCCGGACAGTCTACAATGAGCAGTTCTTC. It specifies CASSRTVYNEQFF. The full variable domain, rest sourced from reference TRBV7-2 and TRBJ2-1, is GAGVSQSPSNKVTEKGKDVELRCDPISGHTALYWYRQSLGQGLEFLIYFQGNSAPDKSGLPSDRFSAERTGGSVSTLTIQRTQQEDSAVYLCASSRTVYNEQFFGPGTRLTVL.

This clonotype was observed a few times. The chain combines TRBV11-2 with TRBJ2-3; D is unclear. Trimming removed 5 bases at V and 2 bases at J, with 5 bases between. The CDR3 contains 12 residues. CDR1 is SGHAT and CDR2 is FQNNGV in the germline V gene. The DNA for the CDR3 is TGTGCCAGCAGCCATAACACAGATACGCAGTATTTT. Protein sequence: CASSHNTDTQYF. Together with reference TRBV11-2 and TRBJ2-3, the CDR3 gives the full variable domain: EAGVAQSPRYKIIEKRQSVAFWCNPISGHATLYWYQQILGQGPKLLIQFQNNGVVDDSQLPKDRFSAERLKGVDSTLKIQPAKLEDSAVYLCASSHNTDTQYFGPGTRLTVL.

This clonotype was counted between two and nine times. This chain connects TRBV5-4 to TRBJ2-7, with D possibly TRBD1 on 6 matching bases. V lost 0 bases and J 7 bases, leaving 14 bases between the germline ends. The CDR3 extends over 14 amino acids. From germline, CDR1 is SGHNT and CDR2 YYREEE (reference sequence). This CDR3 is CASSLVSGDGEQYF. CDR3 nucleotides: TGTGCCAGCAGCTTGGTATCAGGGGACGGGGAGCAGTACTTC.

This clonotype came up a few times. The chain links TRBV12-3 or TRBV12-4 to TRBJ2-7, with D perhaps matching TRBD1 (6 bases). The CDR3 is 15 amino acids. V shed 4 bases and J shed 6 bases, with 19 bases lying between them. Written as DNA, the CDR3 is TGTGCCAGCAGTTCACGACAGGACATGTCGGCCGAGCAGTACTTC. Protein product: CASSSRQDMSAEQYF.

This clonotype was observed a few times. The gene calls are TRBV4-3 and TRBJ1-6; the match to TRBD1 covers 7 bases. Trimming cost V 0 bases and J 11 bases; bases outside gene matches: 7. The CDR3 loop spans 15 amino acids. Germline CDR1 and CDR2: LGHNA and YSLEER. CDR3 in DNA: TGCGCCAGCAGCCAAGATTTGGGACAGCGACCACCCCTCCACTTT. Its translation: CASSQDLGQRPPLHF.

This clonotype was seen ten or more times. The chain joins TRBV5-1 to TRBJ2-3; the D gene is possibly TRBD2 (6 bases). Germline V gene data show CDR1 as SGHRS and CDR2 as YFSETQ. Trimming removed 4 bases at V and 5 bases at J, with 14 bases between. The CDR3 is made up of 14 amino acids. The CDR3 loop is CASSRRLGQDTQYF. Written as DNA, the CDR3 is TGCGCCAGCAGCCGAAGACTAGGGCAAGATACGCAGTATTTT.

V is TRBV6-5 and J is TRBJ1-1; maybe TRBD1 (5 bases). Germline assignment: CDR1 MNHEY and CDR2 SVGAGI. The CDR3 length is 14 residues. The V end was cut by 7 bases, the J end by 5 bases, with 17 bases between. In nucleotides, the CDR3 is TGTGCCAGCACCCTTACGTCGGCAGGGACTGAAGCTTTCTTT. Encoded protein: CASTLTSAGTEAFF.

The CDR3 DNA is TGTGCCAGCAGCTCGGACAGGGGGCGAGATGGCTACACCTTC. This sequence encodes CASSSDRGRDGYTF. V gene TRBV5-5 combines with J gene TRBJ1-2; the match to TRBD1 covers 11 bases. The CDR3 runs 14 residues. The V and J ends lost 3 bases and 6 bases, in that order; junction bases with no gene match: 4. Germline CDR1 reads SGHKS; CDR2 reads YYEKEE (reference sequence).

The table lists this clonotype with a few counts. The gene calls are TRBV9 and TRBJ2-2; possibly TRBD1 or TRBD2 for D (6 bases each). The CDR3 totals 15 residues. V dropped 8 bases and J dropped 4 bases, with 18 bases sitting between them. The germline V gene has CDR1 SGDLS and CDR2 YYNGEE. CDR3: CASTSGGGSTGELFF. The CDR3 coding sequence is TGTGCCAGTACTTCAGGAGGGGGGTCCACCGGGGAGCTGTTTTTT. Full variable domain (rest looked up from reference TRBV9 and TRBJ2-2): DSGVTQTPKHLITATGQRVTLRCSPRSGDLSVYWYQQSLDQGLQFLIQYYNGEERAKGNILERFSAQQFPDLHSELNLSSLELGDSALYFCASTSGGGSTGELFFGEGSRLTVL.

Of note for this clonotype: This may be a read error: a much more frequent sequence differs by one nucleotide. V and J are TRBV27 and TRBJ2-3, with no clear D. Per germline, CDR1 MNHEY and CDR2 SMNVEV (reference sequence). Trimming took off 6 bases at V and 0 bases at J, with 16 bases between the two ends. There are 16 residues in the CDR3. Here the CDR3 DNA reads TGTGCCAGCAGCGGTAGAGGATGGAAGAGCACAGATACGCAGTATTTT. Encoded protein: CASSGRGWKSTDTQYF.

This chain joins TRBV7-2 and TRBJ2-3; no reliable D call. V gave up 1 base and J gave up 0 bases, with 8 bases separating them. The germline gives CDR1 SGHTA, CDR2 FQGNSA. The CDR3 has 15 residues. The CDR3 region is CASSLDGISTDTQYF. The CDR3 DNA is TGTGCCAGCAGCTTAGACGGAATAAGCACAGATACGCAGTATTTT.

The chain uses TRBV7-9 and TRBJ2-1, with D perhaps TRBD1 (6 bases). The germline CDR1 and CDR2 sequences are SEHNR and FQNEAQ (reference sequence). Trimming left V 1 base short and J 5 bases short, with 15 bases between. The CDR3 consists of 16 residues. For the CDR3, the DNA is TGTGCCAGCAGCTTAGAGTTCGACAGGACCAACAATGAGCAGTTCTTC. Translating it yields CASSLEFDRTNNEQFF.

This clonotype has only a few counts. The chain links TRBV7-2 to TRBJ2-3; 9 nucleotides align to TRBD2. The length of the CDR3 is 17 residues. Per germline, CDR1 SGHTA and CDR2 FQGNSA. With 5 bases clipped from V and 4 bases from J, the junction kept 13 bases outside the gene matches. The CDR3 sequence: CASSVRQRGAAADTQYF. In DNA, the CDR3 is TGTGCCAGCAGCGTAAGACAGCGGGGGGCGGCGGCAGATACGCAGTATTTT.

The rearrangement joins TRBV6-2 or TRBV6-3 to TRBJ1-5, with TRBD1 as a possible D gene (6 bases). Per germline, CDR1 MNHEY and CDR2 SVGEGT. The CDR3 spans 13 residues. V was cut by 10 bases and J by 6 bases, with 16 bases left in between. CDR3 sequence (DNA): TGTGCCACCCAAGGACAGTACCCTCAGCCCCAGCATTTT. Translating it yields CATQGQYPQPQHF.

The genes are TRBV12-3 or TRBV12-4 and TRBJ1-4; no definite D call. Trimming cost V 3 bases and J 4 bases, with 9 bases left between them. The CDR3 is made up of 14 amino acids. The CDR3 here is CASSFRQNNEKLFF. As DNA, the CDR3 is TGTGCCAGCAGTTTCAGGCAGAATAATGAAAAACTGTTTTTT.

V is TRBV7-9 and J is TRBJ2-7, with D hard to call. V was clipped by 5 bases and J by 3 bases, with 17 bases between them. From germline, CDR1 is SEHNR and CDR2 FQNEAQ (reference sequence). The CDR3 totals 15 residues. CDR3 residues: CASSPSGRANYEQYF. CDR3 bases: TGTGCCAGCAGCCCCTCCGGCCGGGCTAACTACGAGCAGTACTTC.

This chain uses TRBV7-2 with TRBJ1-1; D is unclear. Trimming removed 7 bases from V and 5 bases from J, with 8 bases in between. CDR3 length: 11 residues. Per the germline V gene, CDR1 is SGHTA and CDR2 is FQGNSA. The CDR3 DNA sequence: TGTGCCAGCACCAAGGGAACTGAAGCTTTCTTT. It specifies CASTKGTEAFF.